This record covers a single TCR beta chain. Its antigen is not known. The CDR3 is 16 residues long. V lost 5 bases, J lost 4 bases, and 4 bases stayed unmatched. Germline CDR1 SGHAT, CDR2 FQNNGV. The data belong to a study of T cells after yellow fever vaccination. Notes on the study in general: Researchers cautioned that FACS-sorted repertoires could harbor abundant clonotypes contaminating from the bulk population.

UMIs were added to TCR cDNA along with a universal primer site when it was made by 5'RACE template switching. TCRdb reanalysed the 5' RACE reads using MiXCR and keeps one entry per CDR3 protein. The sample includes roughly 500,000 distinct CDR3 sequences, roughly 21% seen only once; the top ten take 14%. This material consisted of PBMCs, taken 15 days after the yellow fever booster vaccination. The origin of this receptor is a man between 25 and 39 years old who received the YFV17D yellow fever vaccine. The chain couples TRBV11-2 to TRBJ2-3; 15 nucleotides agree with TRBD2. The CDR3 DNA sequence: TGTGCCAGCAGCCATGGACTAGCGGGAGGGTCAGATACGCAGTATTTT. It encodes CASSHGLAGGSDTQYF.